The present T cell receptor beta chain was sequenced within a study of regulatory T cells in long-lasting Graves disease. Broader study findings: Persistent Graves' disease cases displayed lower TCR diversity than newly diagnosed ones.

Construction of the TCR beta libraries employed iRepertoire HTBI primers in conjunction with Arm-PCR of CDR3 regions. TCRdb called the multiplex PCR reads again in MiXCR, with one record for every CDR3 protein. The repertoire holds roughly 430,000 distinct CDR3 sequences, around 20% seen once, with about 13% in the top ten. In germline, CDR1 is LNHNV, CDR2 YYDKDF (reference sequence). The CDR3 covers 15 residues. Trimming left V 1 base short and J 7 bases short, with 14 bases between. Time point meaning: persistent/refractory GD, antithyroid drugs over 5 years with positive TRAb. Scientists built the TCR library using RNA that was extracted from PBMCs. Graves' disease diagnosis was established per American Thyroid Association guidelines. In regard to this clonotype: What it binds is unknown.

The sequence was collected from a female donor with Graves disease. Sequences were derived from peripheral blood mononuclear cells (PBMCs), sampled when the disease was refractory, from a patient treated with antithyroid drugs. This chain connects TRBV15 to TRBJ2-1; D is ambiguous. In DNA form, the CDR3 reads TGTGCCACCAGCAGAGCGGATAGCTTGGGGAATGAGCAGTTCTTC. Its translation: CATSRADSLGNEQFF.